These 32 T cell receptor beta chains were all obtained from the same sample, sequenced in a study of T cell repertoires in cytomegalovirus infection. No antigens are known for them. MiXCR, applied by TCRdb to the reads, yields one record per CDR3 protein. The sample has 650,000 to 850,000 distinct CDR3 sequences, approximately 32% seen once; the top ten hold around 13%. This specimen was cultured CD8+ T cells from PBMCs, taken from culture after CMV antigen stimulation. The source is a human donor in good health (CMV status not recorded). Some clones in this sample may be carry-over from other donors' samples.

This chain uses TRBV11-2 with TRBJ2-1, with a possible D match to TRBD1 (5 bases). CDR1 and CDR2 from the germline V gene are SGHAT and FQNNGV. The V and J ends lost 5 bases and 3 bases respectively, with 14 bases between them. The CDR3 extends over 15 amino acids. The CDR3: CASSMTEKGYNEQFF. The CDR3 region has the DNA TGTGCCAGCAGCATGACAGAAAAGGGCTACAATGAGCAGTTCTTC.

The chain employs TRBV6-1 and TRBJ2-1, with TRBD2 as a possible D gene (5 bases). V dropped 6 bases and J dropped 4 bases, with 13 bases sitting between them. Germline values: CDR1 MNHNS, CDR2 SASEGT. The CDR3 loop spans 14 amino acids. CDR3 sequence: CASRGVVGYNEQFF. CDR3 DNA: TGTGCCAGCAGGGGAGTAGTGGGGTACAATGAGCAGTTCTTC.

The rearrangement joins TRBV20-1 to TRBJ1-1, with TRBD1 as a possible D gene (5 bases). Trimming took 0 bases from V and 8 from J, leaving 16 bases between them. Germline V gives CDR1 DFQATT, CDR2 SNEGSKA (reference sequence). This CDR3 has 14 residues. The CDR3 sequence: CSARDLGWGGEAFF. The CDR3 DNA follows: TGCAGTGCTAGAGATCTCGGATGGGGCGGCGAAGCTTTCTTT.

The rearrangement links TRBV29-1 to TRBJ2-1; 8 bases align to TRBD1. Unmatched junction bases numbered 23, after V lost 4 bases and J lost 3 bases. Germline values: CDR1 SQVTM, CDR2 ANQGSEA. The CDR3 length is 20 residues. As DNA, the CDR3 is TGCAGCGTTGGGGGGGTACTGACAGGGGCCCCAACCAAGTTCTACAATGAGCAGTTCTTC. As protein: CSVGGVLTGAPTKFYNEQFF.

V and J are TRBV7-6 and TRBJ2-3; a possible D gene is TRBD1 (6 bases). Germline CDR1 is SGHVS and CDR2 is FNYEAQ. This CDR3 has 15 residues. The V gene lost 1 base and the J gene lost 3 bases, with 11 bases spanning the gap. The CDR3 reads CASSLGPGATDTQYF. The DNA for the CDR3 is TGTGCCAGCAGCTTAGGGCCAGGGGCAACAGATACGCAGTATTTT.

The rearrangement uses TRBV7-3 and TRBJ2-5; D unresolved. Trimming removed 1 base at V and 2 bases at J, with 11 bases between. This CDR3 is built from 15 residues. In germline, CDR1 is SGHTA, CDR2 FQGTGA. CDR3 protein: CASSLMSGPQETQYF. In DNA, the CDR3 is TGTGCCAGCAGCTTAATGTCAGGACCTCAAGAGACCCAGTACTTC.

The genes are TRBV6-2 or TRBV6-3 and TRBJ1-4; D call uncertain. Trimming removed 6 bases at V and 6 bases at J, with 14 bases between. Looked up from germline, CDR1 is MNHEY and CDR2 is SVGEGT. This CDR3 has 14 amino acids. Here the CDR3 reads CASSPIERDEKLFF. CDR3 sequence (DNA): TGTGCCAGCAGCCCCATTGAACGGGATGAAAAACTGTTTTTT.

The sample holds one count of this clonotype. The chain employs TRBV7-9 and TRBJ1-4; 8 bases map to TRBD1. V lost 4 bases to trimming and J lost 3 bases; unmatched junction nucleotides: 4. CDR3 length: 15 amino acids. Germline V gene sequence: CDR1 SEHNR, CDR2 FQNEAQ (reference sequence). In DNA, the CDR3 is TGTGCCAGCAGCTCCCAGGGGGCACCTAATGAAAAACTGTTTTTT. Its translation is CASSSQGAPNEKLFF. Full variable domain (remainder filled in from reference TRBV7-9 and TRBJ1-4): DTGVSQNPRHKITKRGQNVTFRCDPISEHNRLYWYRQTLGQGPEFLTYFQNEAQLEKSRLLSDRFSAERPKGSFSTLEIQRTEQGDSAMYLCASSSQGAPNEKLFFGSGTQLSVL.

V gene TRBV12-5 combines with J gene TRBJ2-1; 8 bases fit TRBD2. The germline gives CDR1 LGHNT, CDR2 FRNRAP. Trimming removed 3 bases from V and 4 bases from J; junction bases left unmatched: 8. CDR3 length equals 16 residues. The CDR3 loop is CASGLTPGLGYNEQFF. In DNA, the CDR3 is TGTGCTAGTGGTTTAACCCCGGGACTAGGGTACAATGAGCAGTTCTTC.

At least ten counts were recorded for this clonotype. A junction boundary mismatches the germline segment, possibly from a read error. V usage is TRBV7-7 and J usage is TRBJ2-3; no reliable D call. This CDR3 region has 13 residues. Germline CDR1 SSHAT, CDR2 FNYEAQ (reference sequence). CDR3 nucleotide sequence: TGTGCTAGCAGTCCGTCTTTGGCAGATACGCAGTATTTT. It is translated as CASSPSLADTQYF.

This clonotype showed up just a few times. The V call is TRBV6-1, the J call TRBJ2-1; unclear D gene. The length of the CDR3 is 13 residues. Germline values: CDR1 MNHNS, CDR2 SASEGT. With 1 base removed from V and 4 bases from J, the gap between germline ends came to 5 bases. The CDR3: CASSEVKYNEQFF. The CDR3 DNA follows: TGTGCCAGCAGTGAAGTTAAATACAATGAGCAGTTCTTC.

The chain has TRBV4-1 and TRBJ2-1; D call uncertain. The CDR3 length is 14 residues. Trimming left V 0 bases short and J 9 bases short, with 12 bases between. Germline CDR1 is MGHRA and CDR2 is YSYEKL. The CDR3 spells CASSQDQRRSEQFF. DNA of the CDR3: TGCGCCAGCAGCCAAGATCAGAGGCGGAGTGAGCAGTTCTTC.

This clonotype was detected a few times. The chain uses TRBV2 and TRBJ1-4; unclear D gene. The germline gives CDR1 SNHLY, CDR2 FYNNEI. This CDR3 is built from 14 residues. Trimming stripped 4 bases from V and 10 bases from J, with 16 bases between. This CDR3 is CASSATSVAAKLFF. In DNA, the CDR3 is TGTGCCAGCAGTGCCACGAGCGTCGCCGCAAAACTGTTTTTT.

V is TRBV20-1 and J is TRBJ2-2, with D uncertain. Looked up from germline, CDR1 is DFQATT and CDR2 is SNEGSKA (reference sequence). The ends were cut back, 0 bases at V and 5 bases at J, with 4 bases in the middle. The CDR3 spans 12 residues. The CDR3 DNA reads as TGCAGTGCTAGAGAAGGAACCGGGGAGCTGTTTTTT. Its protein product is CSAREGTGELFF.

The chain combines TRBV12-3 or TRBV12-4 with TRBJ1-2; 8 positions match TRBD1. This CDR3 comprises 15 residues. V trimming: 5 bases; J trimming: 4 bases; junction bases outside the gene matches: 9. DNA for the CDR3: TGTGCCAGCAGTCCCGGGACAGGCATCGGCTATGGCTACACCTTC. This gives the protein CASSPGTGIGYGYTF.

In its sample, this clonotype was seen a few times. V is TRBV12-3 or TRBV12-4 and J is TRBJ2-7, with D maybe TRBD1 (5 bases). The V and J ends lost 3 bases and 3 bases respectively, with 12 bases between them. There are 14 residues in the CDR3. The CDR3 nucleotides are TGTGCCAGCAGTTTTTCAGGGAATATCTACGAGCAGTACTTC. Translating gives CASSFSGNIYEQYF.

This chain joins TRBV12-5 and TRBJ1-4; 9 bases map to TRBD1. There are 16 residues in the CDR3. Trimming at V came to 0 bases and at J to 8 bases, leaving 7 bases not matched to a gene. Looked up from germline, CDR1 is LGHNT and CDR2 is FRNRAP. CDR3 coding DNA: TGTGCTAGTGGTTTGGTAATAAGGACAGGGGAAGAAAAACTGTTTTTT. It translates to CASGLVIRTGEEKLFF.

This clonotype was observed a few times. The rearrangement links TRBV6-6 to TRBJ1-4, with 10 bases matching TRBD1. Trimming at V came to 5 bases and at J to 7 bases, leaving 4 bases not matched to a gene. The germline CDR1 and CDR2 sequences are MNHNY and SVGAGI (reference sequence). The CDR3 totals 14 residues. The CDR3 region has the DNA TGTGCCAGCAGTCTGTGGGACAGGGGTGAAAAACTGTTTTTT. Protein product: CASSLWDRGEKLFF.

In this sample, this clonotype turned up a few times. At one end, the junction sequence differs from germline, possibly due to a read error. J is TRBJ2-1 and V is TRBV20-1; D not resolved. The CDR3 sequence is 14 residues long. Germline V CDR1 and CDR2: DFQATT, SNEGSKA (reference sequence). The CDR3 is CSAGERASYNEQFF. The CDR3 nucleotides read TGCAGTGCTGGAGAGAGAGCCTCCTACAATGAGCAGTTCTTC.

This clonotype was recorded a few times. This chain links TRBV6-6 with TRBJ2-7; TRBD2 is a possible D gene (7 bases). The V gene lost 8 bases and the J gene lost 0 bases, with 17 bases spanning the gap. The germline V gene has CDR1 MNHNY and CDR2 SVGAGI (reference sequence). The CDR3 totals 15 residues. DNA for the CDR3: TGTGCCAGCGGGGGCGGGGACTACTACTCCTACGAGCAGTACTTC. Translating it yields CASGGGDYYSYEQYF.

The J gene is TRBJ2-2, the V gene TRBV6-5, with D uncertain. Trimming removed 3 bases at V and 5 bases at J, with 16 bases between. The CDR3 runs to 16 residues. From germline, CDR1 is MNHEY and CDR2 SVGAGI. The DNA of the CDR3 is TGTGCCAGCAGTTATGATCGGCTAGGTTGGACCGGGGAGCTGTTTTTT. Its protein is CASSYDRLGWTGELFF.

The chain joins TRBV6-2 or TRBV6-3 to TRBJ1-1; D not resolved. Germline V lookup: CDR1 MNHEY, CDR2 SVGEGT. The CDR3 runs to 11 residues. V lost 8 bases, J lost 2 bases, and 6 bases lay in between. The CDR3 DNA is TGTGCCAGCTTATCCAACACTGAAGCTTTCTTT. It codes for CASLSNTEAFF.

The chain is built from TRBV12-3 or TRBV12-4 and TRBJ2-1; D not certain. CDR3 length equals 16 residues. The V end lost 6 bases, the J end lost 0 bases, and 15 bases lay between the germline ends. The CDR3 loop is CASSNQDGSSYNEQFF. CDR3 DNA sequence: TGTGCCAGCAGCAATCAGGACGGTAGCTCCTACAATGAGCAGTTCTTC.

This rearrangement joins TRBV20-1 to TRBJ2-1; 7 positions match TRBD1. CDR3 length equals 16 residues. J gave up 2 bases and V 3 bases, and 10 bases lay outside the gene matches. Germline V gene sequence: CDR1 DFQATT, CDR2 SNEGSKA (reference sequence). CDR3 amino acids: CSARSDRVHAYNEQFF. CDR3 nucleotide sequence: TGCAGTGCTAGGTCAGACAGGGTTCATGCCTACAATGAGCAGTTCTTC.

The chain employs TRBV5-8 and TRBJ2-5; D gene ambiguous. The CDR3 contains 16 residues. The germline V gene has CDR1 SGHTS and CDR2 YDEGEE. V gave up 2 bases and J gave up 1 base, with 15 bases separating them. The chain's CDR3 is CASSFSPDDGQETQYF. Here the CDR3 DNA reads TGTGCCAGCAGCTTCTCCCCAGACGACGGCCAAGAGACCCAGTACTTC. The entire variable domain, with the rest obtained from reference TRBV5-8 and TRBJ2-5, is as follows: EAGVTQSPTHLIKTRGQQATLRCSPISGHTSVYWYQQALGLGLQFLLWYDEGEERNRGNFPPRFSGRQFPNYSSELNVNALELEDSALYLCASSFSPDDGQETQYFGPGTRLLVL.

This clonotype was observed a few times. The chain carries TRBV7-9 and TRBJ2-5, with D possibly matching TRBD2 (5 bases). The CDR3 consists of 12 residues. The germline CDR1 and CDR2 sequences are SEHNR and FQNEAQ (reference sequence). Deletions cut 1 base from V and 9 bases from J, with 9 bases between. The DNA of the CDR3 is TGTGCCAGCAGCTTAGATAAGAGGGCCCAGTACTTC. This codes for CASSLDKRAQYF.

This clonotype has only a few counts. The chain combines TRBV28 with TRBJ2-1; TRBD2 aligns across 11 bases. CDR1 and CDR2 from the germline V gene are MDHEN and SYDVKM. V lost 1 base, J lost 5 bases, and 10 bases stayed unmatched. This CDR3 has 18 amino acids. The CDR3 loop reads CASSLFRLAGGPDNEQFF. The CDR3, as DNA: TGTGCCAGCAGTTTATTTCGGTTAGCGGGGGGGCCGGACAATGAGCAGTTCTTC.

This clonotype was seen a handful of times. V and J are TRBV27 and TRBJ1-5, with a tentative D call TRBD1 (6 bases). The CDR3 runs 15 residues. Germline V CDR1 and CDR2: MNHEY, SMNVEV (reference sequence). V was trimmed by 6 bases and J by 2 bases, leaving 14 bases between them. CDR3 in amino acids: CASRAGVSGNQPQHF. In nucleotides, the CDR3 is TGTGCCAGCAGGGCAGGGGTCTCGGGCAATCAGCCCCAGCATTTT.

This clonotype was seen more than once but under ten times. The chain uses TRBV6-1 and TRBJ1-5; no reliable D call. In germline, CDR1 is MNHNS, CDR2 SASEGT. The length of the CDR3 is 11 residues. The V end was cut by 1 base, the J end by 10 bases, with 5 bases between. The CDR3 loop reads CASSEVLPQHF. Written as DNA, the CDR3 is TGTGCCAGCAGTGAAGTCCTACCCCAGCATTTT.

This clonotype was seen only a few times. V and J are TRBV4-1 and TRBJ2-1, with TRBD2 matching over 7 bases. The germline CDR1 and CDR2 sequences are MGHRA and YSYEKL. The CDR3 consists of 16 residues. V was clipped by 1 base and J by 4 bases; unmatched bases: 7. CDR3 residues: CASSQVSRGRYNEQFF. CDR3 bases: TGCGCCAGCAGCCAAGTCTCGCGGGGGAGATACAATGAGCAGTTCTTC.

The table lists this clonotype with a few counts. The rearrangement uses TRBV6-1 and TRBJ1-1; D is possibly TRBD1 (5 bases). V was pared by 3 bases and J by 0 bases, with 8 bases between. Germline V gives CDR1 MNHNS, CDR2 SASEGT. The CDR3 is 14 amino acids. Written as DNA, the CDR3 is TGTGCCAGCAGTGACTTAGGGGTGAACACTGAAGCTTTCTTT. This gives the protein CASSDLGVNTEAFF.

This clonotype was seen more than once but under ten times. This chain uses TRBV7-6 with TRBJ2-4; D possibly corresponds to TRBD2 (5 bases). Deletions cut 1 base from V and 3 bases from J, with 13 bases between. CDR3 length equals 16 residues. The germline CDR1 and CDR2 sequences are SGHVS and FNYEAQ. The CDR3 DNA reads as TGTGCCAGCAGCTTAGAATCTGTGGGAGTCAAAAACATTCAGTACTTC. Encoded protein: CASSLESVGVKNIQYF.